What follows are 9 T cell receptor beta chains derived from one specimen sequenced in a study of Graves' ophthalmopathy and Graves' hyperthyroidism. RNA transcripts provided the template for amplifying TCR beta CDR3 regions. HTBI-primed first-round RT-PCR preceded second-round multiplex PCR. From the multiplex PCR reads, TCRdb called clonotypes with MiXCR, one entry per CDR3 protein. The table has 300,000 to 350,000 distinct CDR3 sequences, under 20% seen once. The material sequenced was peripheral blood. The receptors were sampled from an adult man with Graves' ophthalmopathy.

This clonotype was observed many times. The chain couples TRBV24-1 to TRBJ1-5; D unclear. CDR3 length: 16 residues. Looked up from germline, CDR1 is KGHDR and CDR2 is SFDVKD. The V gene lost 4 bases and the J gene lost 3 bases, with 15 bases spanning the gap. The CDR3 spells CATSDPRAGPNQPQHF. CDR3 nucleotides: TGTGCCACCAGTGACCCGCGGGCAGGACCCAATCAGCCCCAGCATTTT.

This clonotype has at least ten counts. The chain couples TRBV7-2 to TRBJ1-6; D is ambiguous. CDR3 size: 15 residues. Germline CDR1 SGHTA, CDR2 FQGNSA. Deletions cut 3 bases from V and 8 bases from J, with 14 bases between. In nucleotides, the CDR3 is TGTGCCAGCAGCTTTTCTAGGACGGTGGATTCACCCCTCCACTTT. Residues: CASSFSRTVDSPLHF.

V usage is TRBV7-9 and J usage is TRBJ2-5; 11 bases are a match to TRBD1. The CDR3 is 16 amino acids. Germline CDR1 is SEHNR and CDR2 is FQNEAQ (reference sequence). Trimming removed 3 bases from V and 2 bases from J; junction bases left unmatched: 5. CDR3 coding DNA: TGTGCCAGCAGCTTGATCCGGGACAGGGGGCAAGAGACCCAGTACTTC. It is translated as CASSLIRDRGQETQYF.

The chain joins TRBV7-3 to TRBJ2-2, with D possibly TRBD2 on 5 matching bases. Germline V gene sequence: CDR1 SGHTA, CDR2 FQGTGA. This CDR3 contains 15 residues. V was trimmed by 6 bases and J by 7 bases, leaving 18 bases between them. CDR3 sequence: CASSPYGGIGGELFF. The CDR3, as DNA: TGTGCCAGCAGTCCCTATGGAGGCATCGGCGGGGAGCTGTTTTTT.

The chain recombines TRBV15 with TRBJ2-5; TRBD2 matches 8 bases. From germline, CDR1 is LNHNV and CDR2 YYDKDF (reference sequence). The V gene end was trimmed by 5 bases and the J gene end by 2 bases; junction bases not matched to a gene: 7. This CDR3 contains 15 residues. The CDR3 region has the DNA TGTGCCACCAGCCTTAGCGGGACTTCACAAGAGACCCAGTACTTC. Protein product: CATSLSGTSQETQYF.

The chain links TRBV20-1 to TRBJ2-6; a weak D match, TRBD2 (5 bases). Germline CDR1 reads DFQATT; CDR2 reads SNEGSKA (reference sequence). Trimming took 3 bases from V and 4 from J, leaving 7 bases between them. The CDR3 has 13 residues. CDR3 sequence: CSARGAGANVLTF. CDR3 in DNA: TGCAGTGCTAGGGGAGCCGGGGCCAACGTCCTGACTTTC.

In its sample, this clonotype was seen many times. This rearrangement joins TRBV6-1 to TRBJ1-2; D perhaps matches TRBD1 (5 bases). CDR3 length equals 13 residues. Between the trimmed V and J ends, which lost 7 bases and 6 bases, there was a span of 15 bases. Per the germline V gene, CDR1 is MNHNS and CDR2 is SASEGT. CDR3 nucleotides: TGTGCCAGCAATAAGCAGGGCTCGAATGGCTACACCTTC. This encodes CASNKQGSNGYTF.

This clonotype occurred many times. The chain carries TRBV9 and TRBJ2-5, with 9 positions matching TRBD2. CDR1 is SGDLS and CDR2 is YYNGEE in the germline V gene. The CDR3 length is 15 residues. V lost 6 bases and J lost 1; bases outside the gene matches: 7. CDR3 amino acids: CASNPGLAGQETQYF. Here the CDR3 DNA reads TGTGCCAGCAATCCGGGACTAGCTGGCCAAGAGACCCAGTACTTC.

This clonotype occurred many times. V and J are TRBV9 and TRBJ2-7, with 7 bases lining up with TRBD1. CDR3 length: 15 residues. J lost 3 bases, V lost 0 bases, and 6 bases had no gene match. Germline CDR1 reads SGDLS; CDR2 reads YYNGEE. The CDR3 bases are TGTGCCAGCAGCGTAGGGGGACAGAACAACTACGAGCAGTACTTC. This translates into CASSVGGQNNYEQYF.